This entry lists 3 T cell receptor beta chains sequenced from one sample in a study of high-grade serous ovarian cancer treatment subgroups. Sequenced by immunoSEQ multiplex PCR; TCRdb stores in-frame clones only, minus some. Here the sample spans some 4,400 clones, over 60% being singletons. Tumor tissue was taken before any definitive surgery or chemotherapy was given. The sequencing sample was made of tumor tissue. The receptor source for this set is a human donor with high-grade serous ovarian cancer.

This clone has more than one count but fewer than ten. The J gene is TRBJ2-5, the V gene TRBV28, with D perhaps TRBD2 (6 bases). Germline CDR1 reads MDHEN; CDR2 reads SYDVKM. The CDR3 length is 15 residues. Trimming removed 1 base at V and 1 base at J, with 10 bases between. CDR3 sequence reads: CASSLSGGFQETQYF. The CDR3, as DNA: TGTGCCAGCAGTTTATCTGGGGGGTTCCAAGAGACCCAGTACTTC.

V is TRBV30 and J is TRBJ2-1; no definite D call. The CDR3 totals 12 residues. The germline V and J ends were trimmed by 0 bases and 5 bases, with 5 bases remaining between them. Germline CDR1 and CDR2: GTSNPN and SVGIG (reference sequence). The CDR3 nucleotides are TGTGCCTGGAGTGTAGGTCACAATGAGCAGTTCTTC. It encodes CAWSVGHNEQFF.

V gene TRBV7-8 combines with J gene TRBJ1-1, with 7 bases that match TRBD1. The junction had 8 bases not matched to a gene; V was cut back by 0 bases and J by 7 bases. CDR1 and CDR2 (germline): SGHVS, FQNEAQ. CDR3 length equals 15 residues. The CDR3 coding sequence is TGTGCCAGCAGCTTAGCCAGGGGGTTCGGCTATGAAGCTTTCTTT. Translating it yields CASSLARGFGYEAFF.